The T cell receptor beta chain described here comes from a study of vaccination effects on CD4 cells after COVID-19. A note on this clone: Antigen: not known.

Antigen-specific CD4+ T cells expanded by the ViraFEST assay with viral peptide pools were then sequenced. A 10-day culture period preceded the isolation of CD4+ T cells. Two doses of BNT162b2 or mRNA-1273 vaccine were administered to participants. The repertoire was sequenced with immunoSEQ multiplex PCR; TCRdb's copy has only in-frame clones and lacks some. This table has about 66,000 clones, 76% appearing once. The CDR3 extends over 13 amino acids. V was pared by 8 bases and J by 5 bases, with 12 bases between. The germline V gene encodes CDR1 MNHEY and CDR2 SVGAGI. General study results and limits: Clones that were induced by infection or by vaccine showed marked contraction late after vaccination.

The starting material was CD4+ T cells from PBMCs cultured with HCoV-OC43 spike peptides, obtained after COVID-19 vaccination. Subset reported: HCoV-OC43 spike overlapping peptide pool stimulation. The clonotype was recovered from a human donor who received a COVID-19 vaccine. The rearrangement links TRBV6-5 to TRBJ1-4, with D unclear. CDR3 protein: CASSGPPNEKLFF. CDR3 DNA: TGTGCCAGCTCTGGCCCGCCCAATGAAAAACTGTTTTTT.